Listed below are T cell receptor beta chains from one sample, sequenced in a study of T cells after yellow fever vaccination. MiXCR, run by TCRdb on the 5' RACE reads, gives a single entry per CDR3 protein. Here the sample spans about 300,000 distinct CDR3 sequences, around 6.8% being singletons. The sequences come from PBMCs, collected around 45 days after the first yellow fever vaccination. These receptors all stem from a man younger than 35 who received the YFV17D yellow fever vaccine. Each CDR3 is given without its conserved first and last residue.

v_call	j_call	cdr3_aa
TRBV12-3/TRBV12-4	TRBJ2-3	ASSLGAATQY
TRBV10-3	TRBJ2-1	AISERWTSGDFYNEQF
TRBV6-5	TRBJ1-2	ASSLTGVYGYT
TRBV12-3/TRBV12-4	TRBJ2-2	ANRQGTGELF
TRBV3-1	TRBJ2-1	ASSQDWSGDFSYNEQF
TRBV7-3	TRBJ2-1	ASSSSGSHNEQF
TRBV10-3	TRBJ2-1	AISGGQRSSYNEQF
TRBV12-3/TRBV12-4	TRBJ2-7	ASRGSGGETYEQY
TRBV29-1	TRBJ1-1	SGERQGSTEAF
TRBV27	TRBJ2-7	ASSPHSGAIYEQY
TRBV5-1	TRBJ2-1	ASSPLGSGVYNEQF
TRBV20-1	TRBJ2-7	SARLGLGGYEQY
TRBV13	TRBJ1-2	ASSLGGTGFRGYT
TRBV5-6	TRBJ2-1	ASSYGRTLNEQF
TRBV10-3	TRBJ2-5	ATRQVQETQY
TRBV7-6	TRBJ2-4	ASSNPGTGGQY